This T cell receptor (beta chain) was recorded in a study of OX40 agonist ivuxolimab in advanced cancers. Study details: Prior therapy, whether anti-PD-1, anti-PD-L1 or anti-CTLA-4, was allowed, and 30% to 40% had some. Overall study results and limits: Among expanded peripheral T cells, antigen specificity went undetermined.

Comment on this clone: Its antigen is undetermined.

The table came from immunoSEQ multiplex PCR; TCRdb's copy has only in-frame clones and leaves some out. Counted here are tens of thousands of clones, roughly 82% occurring once; the ten biggest clones make up about 2.5%. Germline V gene sequence: CDR1 SGHRS, CDR2 YFSETQ. There are 15 residues in the CDR3. Losses at the gene ends were 0 bases for V and 2 bases for J; bases not matched to a gene: 4. The sequences come from CD4+ or CD8+ T cells sorted from blood, collected in a trial of the OX40 agonist ivuxolimab. The clonotype originates from an adult with an advanced solid tumor such as melanoma, head and neck, liver or kidney cancer. V gene TRBV5-1 combines with J gene TRBJ2-7; the match to TRBD2 covers 8 bases. CDR3 amino acids: CASSLDTSGTYEQYF. CDR3 DNA sequence: TGCGCCAGCAGCTTGGATACTAGCGGCACCTACGAGCAGTACTTC.